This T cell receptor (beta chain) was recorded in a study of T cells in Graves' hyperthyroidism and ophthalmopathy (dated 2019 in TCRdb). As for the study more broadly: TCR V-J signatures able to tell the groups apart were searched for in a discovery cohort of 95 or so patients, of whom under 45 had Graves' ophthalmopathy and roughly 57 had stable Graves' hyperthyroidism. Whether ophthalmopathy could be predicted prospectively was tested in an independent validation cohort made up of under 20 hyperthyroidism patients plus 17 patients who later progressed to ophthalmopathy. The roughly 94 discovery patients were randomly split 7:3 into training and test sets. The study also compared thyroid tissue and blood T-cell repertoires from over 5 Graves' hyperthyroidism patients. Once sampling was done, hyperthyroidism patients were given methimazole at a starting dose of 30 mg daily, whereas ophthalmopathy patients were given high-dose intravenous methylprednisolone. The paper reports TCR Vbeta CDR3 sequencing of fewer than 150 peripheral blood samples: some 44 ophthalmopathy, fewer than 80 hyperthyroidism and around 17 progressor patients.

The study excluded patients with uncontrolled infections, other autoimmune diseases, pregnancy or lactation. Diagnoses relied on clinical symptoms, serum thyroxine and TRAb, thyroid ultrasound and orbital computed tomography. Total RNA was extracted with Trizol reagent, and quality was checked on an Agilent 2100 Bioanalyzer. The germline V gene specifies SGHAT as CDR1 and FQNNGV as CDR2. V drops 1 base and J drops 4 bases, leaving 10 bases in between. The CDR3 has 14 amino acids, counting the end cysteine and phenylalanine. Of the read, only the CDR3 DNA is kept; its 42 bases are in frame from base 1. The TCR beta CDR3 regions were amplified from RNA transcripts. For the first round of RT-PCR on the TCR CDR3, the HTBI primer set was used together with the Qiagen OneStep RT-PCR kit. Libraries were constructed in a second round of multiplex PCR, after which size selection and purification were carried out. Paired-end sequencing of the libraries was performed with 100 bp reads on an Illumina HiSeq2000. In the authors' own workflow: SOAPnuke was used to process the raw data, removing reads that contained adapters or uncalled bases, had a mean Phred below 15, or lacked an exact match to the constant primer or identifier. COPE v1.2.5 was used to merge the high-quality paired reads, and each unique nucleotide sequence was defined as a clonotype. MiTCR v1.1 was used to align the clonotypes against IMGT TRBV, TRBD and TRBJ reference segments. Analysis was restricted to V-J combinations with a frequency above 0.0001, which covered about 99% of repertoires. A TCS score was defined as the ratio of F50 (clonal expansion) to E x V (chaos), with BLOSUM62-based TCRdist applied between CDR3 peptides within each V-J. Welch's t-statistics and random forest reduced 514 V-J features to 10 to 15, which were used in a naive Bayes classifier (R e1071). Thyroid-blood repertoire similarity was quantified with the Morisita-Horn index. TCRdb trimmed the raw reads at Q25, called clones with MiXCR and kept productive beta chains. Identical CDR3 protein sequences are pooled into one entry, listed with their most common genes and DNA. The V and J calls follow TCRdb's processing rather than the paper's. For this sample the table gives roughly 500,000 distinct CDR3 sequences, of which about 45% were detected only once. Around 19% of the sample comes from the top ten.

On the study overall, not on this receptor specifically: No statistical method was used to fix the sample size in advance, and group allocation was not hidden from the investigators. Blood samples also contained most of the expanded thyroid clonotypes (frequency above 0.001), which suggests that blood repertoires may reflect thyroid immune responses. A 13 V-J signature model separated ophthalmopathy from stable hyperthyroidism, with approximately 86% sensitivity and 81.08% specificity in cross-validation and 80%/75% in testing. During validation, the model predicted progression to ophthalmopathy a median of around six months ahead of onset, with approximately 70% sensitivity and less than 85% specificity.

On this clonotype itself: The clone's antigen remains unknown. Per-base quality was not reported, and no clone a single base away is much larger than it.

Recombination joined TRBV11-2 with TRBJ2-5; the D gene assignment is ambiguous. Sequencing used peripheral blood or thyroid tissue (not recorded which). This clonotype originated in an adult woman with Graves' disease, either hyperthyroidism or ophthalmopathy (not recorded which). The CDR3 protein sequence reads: CASSLGSARETQYF. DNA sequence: TGTGCCAGCAGCTTAGGGTCCGCCAGAGAGACCCAGTACTTC.